These T cell receptor beta chains were read from a single sample in a study of patients and donors after allogeneic stem cell transplantation. TCRdb reanalysed the RT-PCR reads using MiXCR and keeps one entry per CDR3 protein. The sample holds hundreds of thousands of distinct CDR3 sequences; 16% are singletons and the top ten take just over 7%. Sequenced material: blood, either unsorted or a sorted T cell fraction (not recorded which). These receptors were collected from a human donor who was either an allogeneic HSCT recipient or a stem cell or donor lymphocyte infusion donor (not recorded which). It is not recorded whose cells these are; they may come from a transplant donor. Both conserved end residues are part of each CDR3. The D gene is left open where the match is weak. Only some rows state a clone size, as once, few, many or a class for expanded clones.

V gene	clone size	D gene	J gene	CDR3 DNA	CDR3 protein
TRBV2	few	.	TRBJ2-7	TGTGCCAGCAGTGAAGAAGGAGGGACAGTAAAGTACTTC	CASSEEGGTVKYF
TRBV4-2	.	TRBD2	TRBJ2-7	TGTGCCAGCAGCCAAATAGCGGGACCCTACGAGCAGTACTTC	CASSQIAGPYEQYF
TRBV5-1	.	TRBD1	TRBJ2-3	TGCGCCAGCAGCTTAACTACCCGGACAGGGGGTGGCACAGATACGCAGTATTTT	CASSLTTRTGGGTDTQYF
TRBV6-2/TRBV6-3	once	TRBD2	TRBJ2-1	TGTGCCAGCAGTCGGCCGACTAGCGGGGGATCTCATGAGCAGTTCTTC	CASSRPTSGGSHEQFF
TRBV7-9	few	.	TRBJ1-5	TGTGCCAGCAGCCTCGAACATGGGGGCAATCAGCCCCAGCATTTT	CASSLEHGGNQPQHF
TRBV4-1	.	.	TRBJ2-3	TGCGCCAGCAGGGTACGGGAGTACGCCACAGATACGCAGTATTTT	CASRVREYATDTQYF
TRBV28	few	.	TRBJ1-1	TGTGCCAGCAGTCCAGGAACCTCAGGGGTCACTGAAGCTTTCTTT	CASSPGTSGVTEAFF
TRBV7-9	.	.	TRBJ2-5	TGTGCCAGCAGCTCCCGGGCCGGGGGTCAAGAGACCCAGTACTTC	CASSSRAGGQETQYF
TRBV30	few	.	TRBJ2-1	TGTGCCTGGAGTGTTCACAGGGTGGGGTGGAATGAGCAGTTCTTC	CAWSVHRVGWNEQFF
TRBV6-1	few	.	TRBJ1-1	TGTGCCAGCAGGGGGGGGCAGGGTGAAGCTTTCTTT	CASRGGQGEAFF
TRBV7-9	few	TRBD2	TRBJ2-3	TGTGCCAGCAGTCACCCGACTAGCGGGGACCTAGGGGATACGCAGTATTTT	CASSHPTSGDLGDTQYF
TRBV7-9	.	.	TRBJ2-7	TGTGCCAGCACCCTAACAGGGATCTCCTACGAGCAGTACTTC	CASTLTGISYEQYF
TRBV20-1	many	.	TRBJ1-4	TGCAGTGCTAGAGATCGACCACCGAGGGTGGAAAAACTGTTTTTT	CSARDRPPRVEKLFF
TRBV7-9	.	.	TRBJ2-1	TGTGCCAGCAGCCTAACCCATGAGCAGTTCTTC	CASSLTHEQFF
TRBV3-1	few	.	TRBJ2-7	TGTGCCAGCAGCCAACTGGGATACACCTACGAGCAGTACTTC	CASSQLGYTYEQYF
TRBV7-9	few	.	TRBJ2-3	TGTGCCAGCAGCGAGGTTCGCAGGAGCACAGATACGCAGTATTTT	CASSEVRRSTDTQYF